This record looks at one T cell receptor beta chain sequence and its context. Its antigen remains unidentified. The sample holds no much larger clone one base away, and base qualities are not on file. The data derive from a study of PD-1 blockade in mismatch repair-deficient tumors (dated by TCRdb to between 2016 and 2019). In the study overall: Between September 2013 and 2016, the trial enrolled roughly 80 consecutive patients with approximately 12 types of mismatch repair-deficient cancer, all of whom had received prior treatment and were progressing. Tumor-associated T cell clones in the peripheral blood of patients responding to PD-1 blockade were tracked using deep sequencing of TCR CDR3 regions. The paper as a whole reports these results and caveats: Tumor-resident clones, often undetectable in blood before treatment, expanded rapidly after pembrolizumab and then contracted, generally before radiologic responses.

Reading from cysteine to phenylalanine, the CDR3 counts 16 amino acids. The read is trimmed to its CDR3 DNA, 48 bases read in frame from base 1. According to the germline V gene, CDR1 reads LGHNA and CDR2 reads YSLEER. The V and J ends are trimmed by 0 bases and 5 bases, leaving 17 bases between them. The method was the immunoSEQ multiplex PCR assay. Sourced from immuneACCESS, this table was stored by TCRdb with only in-frame sequences that have V and J called. A share of the clones is absent; for the studies checked, an unresolved V gene accounts for under half, and the remainder has no known explanation. The sample table contains 60,000 to 75,000 clones; only one count was recorded for approximately 88% of them. About 15% of the sample is held by the ten biggest clonotypes. For every enrolled patient, mismatch repair deficiency was confirmed by either polymerase chain reaction or immunohistochemistry. TCR sequencing was carried out for three patients who responded to pembrolizumab therapy. The phase II trial prospectively evaluated PD-1 blockade with pembrolizumab in advanced mismatch repair-deficient cancers, independent of tissue of origin. Peripheral blood T cell samples were gathered serially, both before PD-1 blockade started and at multiple time points afterward. Blood sampling times were reported as weeks after the first pembrolizumab dose.

The V gene is TRBV4-3 and the J gene is TRBJ2-7; the D gene could be TRBD1 or TRBD2, each one agreeing over 5 bases. The material sequenced was peripheral blood, taken 52 weeks after starting pembrolizumab. The TCR sequence derives from an adult with mismatch repair-deficient cancer. This receptor has the CDR3 CASSQDIVGDRNEQYF. The DNA sequence follows: TGCGCCAGCAGCCAAGATATCGTGGGGGATAGAAACGAGCAGTACTTC.